The entry that follows covers one T cell receptor beta chain sequence. The clone's antigen remains unknown. Per-base quality was not reported, and no clone a single base away is much larger than it. The entire isolated RNA was reverse transcribed using the High Capacity cDNA Reverse Transcription Kit, and thus expressed TCRB transcripts were sequenced. Naive, central memory and regulatory T cell samples underwent deep immunoSEQ sequencing, averaging around 4 million total reads per sample. Sorted cells were lysed in RLT buffer, and RNA was extracted using DNase-treated RNeasy Micro or Mini kits according to cell number. Each cell subset was processed on its own to prevent cross-contamination, while patient and healthy donor samples were processed together. The immunoSEQ multiplex PCR was used to amplify TCRB sequences from cDNA, generating 87-bp fragments that spanned the CDR3 region. Sequencing of the amplicons was done on the Illumina HiSeq platform. On the authors' methods: Synthetic template baselines were used to correct PCR bias computationally, reads within Hamming distance 2 were collapsed, and singletons that could not be merged were discarded. Reads were aligned to IMGT to assign V, D and J genes, CDR3 length, and insertions or deletions at six rearrangement sites. Within each subset, clonotype counts were normalized to sorted cell number, after which true diversity and Gini coefficients were computed with the tcR R package. The overlap coefficient, calculated on TCRB nucleotide sequences, was used to quantify repertoire sharing. This is the immuneACCESS table as TCRdb keeps it, with only in-frame sequences that have V and J called. A part of the clones is gone; compared with another copy, unresolved V genes explain less than half, and the rest is unexplained. Clonal size and the V and J genes are those of that table, whereas D and trimming came from the DNA. The sample table holds roughly 180,000 clones, of which around 7.8% were seen once. Approximately 0.87% of the sample rests with the top ten.

V and J are trimmed by 3 bases and 4 bases, and the gene matches miss 7 bases of the junction. The CDR3 runs 16 residues from the cysteine to the phenylalanine. Only the CDR3 DNA stays, 48 bases, in frame from base 1. CDR1 and CDR2 are read off the germline V gene as MGHDK and SYGVNS. This record comes from a study of beta chain features in type 1 diabetes (dated by TCRdb to between 2018 and 2020). In the study overall: No differences in mean age, gender distribution, total cell number or subset yield were found between patients and healthy donors. A total of over 95,000,000 sorted cells were examined across all samples, and RNA yield correlated strongly with the number of cells per subset. The study compared the TCRB repertoires of sorted circulating CD4+ T cell subsets in recently diagnosed type 1 diabetes patients with those in matched healthy donors. Regulatory and stem cell-like memory subsets were isolated from only 8 patients and about eight healthy donors, whereas naive and central memory subsets came from all 30 or so donors.

Each donor gave one peripheral blood draw, averaging roughly 0.11 L, which was collected into heparinised tubes. A BD FACSAria II and a panel including CD45RO, CCR7, CD25, CD127, CD95 and CD27 were used to sort naive, central memory, regulatory and stem cell-like memory CD4+ T cells. Every sorted population had a purity above 95%. PBMCs were separated immediately by Lymphoprep density gradient centrifugation and were stained directly, without being cultured. Samples were stained and sorted in pairs, with one healthy donor and one patient per experiment, so that batch effects were minimized. General findings and caveats noted by the study authors: A moderate but significant shortening of TCRB CDR3 length was observed in type 1 diabetes patients in all four CD4+ subsets. Shorter templates might be favored by PCR, yet because patient and control samples were amplified and corrected together, any such skew would affect both groups equally. Naive, central memory and regulatory TCRB repertoires appeared to be more alike among patients than among healthy donors. Because cDNA rather than genomic DNA was sequenced, highly expressing activated cells could have been over-represented, although no difference in activation and CD3 levels was found between groups. At VDJ recombination sites, type 1 diabetes patients had fewer insertions and more deleted nucleotides, which implies abnormalities in thymic rearrangement. HLA sub-analyses involved small numbers of individuals, so any influence of HLA type on TCRB rearrangement remained unresolved.

The sequence is built from TRBV25-1 and TRBJ2-3; 10 central nucleotides agree with TRBD2. The sample consisted of central memory CD4+ T cells from blood. This clonotype originated in a woman between 40 and 55 years old with type 1 diabetes. This receptor has the CDR3 CASSDPQRGGADTQYF. The sequenced DNA is TGTGCCAGCAGTGACCCCCAGCGGGGGGGGGCAGATACGCAGTATTTT.